The TCR beta chain under discussion was sequenced for a study of blood T cell repertoires in COVID-19. Per the germline V gene, CDR1 is KGHSH and CDR2 is LQKENI. V lost 3 bases and J 8 bases, leaving 10 bases between the germline ends. This CDR3 has 13 residues. Original handling: Estimated nucleated cell counts came from reference gene primer amplification. The data were produced by immunoSEQ multiplex PCR, yet TCRdb's version contains in-frame clones alone and is incomplete. V and J calls and clone size come straight from that table; D and trimming were deduced from the DNA. This table has 450,000 to 500,000 clones, 87% appearing once.

This sequence joins TRBV18 and TRBJ1-4; no clear D. Sequencing input: PBMCs or T cells enriched from blood (not recorded which). This receptor was identified in a woman between 18 and 29 years old who had recovered from COVID-19. For the CDR3, the DNA is TGTGCCAGCTCACCGCCCGTGGGCGAAAAACTGTTTTTT. Translation: CASSPPVGEKLFF.